One T cell receptor (beta chain) is described in this entry. The antigen is not known. The sample is drawn from a study of PD-L1 blockade in urothelial cancer. Study background: Blood analysis was done at 3 weeks (second dose) and 6 weeks after treatment began.

Time point in this sample: pretreatment peripheral blood. This CDR3 is built from 16 residues. CDR1 and CDR2 from the germline V gene are SGHAT and FQNNGV. The V end lost 3 bases, the J end lost 3 bases, and 16 bases lay between the germline ends. General study results and limits: Better survival was predicted when blood TCR clonality before treatment fell below the median.

Generated by immunoSEQ multiplex PCR, the TCRdb table keeps only in-frame clones and is missing some. This sample carries nearly 45,000 clones, 88% of them seen once, and the ten largest clones take around 25%. Specimen: PBMCs, collected around atezolizumab (anti-PD-L1) treatment. The chain links TRBV11-2 to TRBJ2-3; the D gene is possibly TRBD1 (5 bases). The receptor's source is a donor aged 40 or older with urothelial cancer. The CDR3 loop is CASSFRREFPTDTQYF. Written as DNA, the CDR3 is TGTGCCAGCAGCTTCCGCAGGGAATTCCCTACAGATACGCAGTATTTT.